This paragraph reports one TCR beta chain. Template material for amplifying TCR beta CDR3 regions consisted of RNA transcripts. A set of HTBI primers served as the primers for a first-round RT-PCR of the TCR CDR3. A single record per CDR3 protein comes from TCRdb applying MiXCR to the multiplex PCR reads. The sample lists approximately 520,000 distinct CDR3 sequences; about a fifth were seen once. Uncontrolled infection, other autoimmune disease, pregnancy or lactation barred patients from enrollment. This sample is drawn from a study of T cells in Graves' hyperthyroidism and ophthalmopathy. CDR1 is MNHEY and CDR2 is SVGAGI in the germline V gene. The CDR3 extends over 14 amino acids. Trimming removed 0 bases at V and 6 bases at J, with 11 bases between.

Source material: blood. The clonotype originates from a man younger than 30 with Graves' hyperthyroidism. V usage is TRBV6-5 and J usage is TRBJ1-2, with D perhaps TRBD1 (5 bases). CDR3 in amino acids: CASSYSRGGNGYTF. The CDR3 region has the DNA TGTGCCAGCAGTTACTCGAGGGGTGGGAATGGCTACACCTTC.